The text below deals with one TCR beta chain. The source of the sample is a study of blood T cell repertoires in COVID-19. Study background: Sample material is recorded as cDNA or gDNA derived from T cells, B-cell-depleted T cells, or PBMCs.

The CDR3 spans 14 residues. In germline, CDR1 is LNHDA, CDR2 SQIVND (reference sequence). V shed 10 bases and J 2 bases; nucleotides not matched to a gene: 7. Original processing methods: Amplification of reference gene primers provided the estimated nucleated cell counts. Clones were read by immunoSEQ multiplex PCR, and TCRdb kept only the in-frame ones, dropping some. That table is the source of V, J and clone size, and D and trimming were worked out from the DNA. The table lists 500,000 or so clones, 87% of them singletons. Enrollees, about 18 to 100 years old, lived in 24 US areas. Two consecutive negative NP/OP PCR tests, clearance, or resolved symptoms defined Cohort 3 recovery.

The material sequenced was PBMCs or T cells enriched from blood (not recorded which). The chain links TRBV19 to TRBJ1-4; TRBD1 matches 7 bases. This TCR derives from a woman aged 18-29 years who had recovered from COVID-19. Written as DNA, the CDR3 is TGTGCCATTCTAATCAGGGGGACTAATGAAAAACTGTTTTTT. Residues: CAILIRGTNEKLFF. The whole variable domain, filled in from reference TRBV19 and TRBJ1-4, reads DGGITQSPKYLFRKEGQNVTLSCEQNLNHDAMYWYRQDPGQGLRLIYYSQIVNDFQKGDIAEGYSVSREKKESFPLTVTSAQKNPTAFYLCAILIRGTNEKLFFGSGTQLSVL.